Listed here are 4 T cell receptor beta chains from one sample, sequenced in a study of blood T cells in healthy people across ages. The second PCR ran roughly 6 to 11 cycles with a sample-barcoded 5' primer and J-beta primers. TCRdb reanalysed the 5' RACE reads using MiXCR and keeps one entry per CDR3 protein. The table has over 950,000 distinct CDR3 sequences, 30% to 40% seen once; the top ten hold roughly 13%. Sequencing used blood. The source is a man younger than 30 in good health.

This clonotype was recorded a few times. The CDR3 spells CASSLTEYNSPLHF. The CDR3 DNA reads as TGTGCCAGCAGCCTGACGGAATATAATTCACCCCTCCACTTT. This sequence joins TRBV5-5 and TRBJ1-6; D is uncertain. Germline CDR1 and CDR2: SGHKS and YYEKEE (reference sequence). V shed 4 bases and J shed 4 bases, with 9 bases lying between them. CDR3 size: 14 residues.

The chain carries TRBV12-3 or TRBV12-4 and TRBJ2-6, with D perhaps matching TRBD1 (8 bases). V was trimmed by 6 bases and J by 13 bases, leaving 16 bases between them. The CDR3 spans 13 residues. CDR3 bases: TGTGCCAGCAGCCCCCACAGGGGGGGAGTCCTGACTTTC. Translating it yields CASSPHRGGVLTF.

The V gene is TRBV12-3 or TRBV12-4, the J gene TRBJ2-2; D may be TRBD2 (5 bases). The V gene lost 4 bases and the J gene lost 4 bases, with 16 bases spanning the gap. This CDR3 spans 16 amino acids. Here the CDR3 reads CASSSWRTSGTGELFF. The CDR3 DNA is TGTGCCAGCAGTTCCTGGCGGACTTCGGGCACCGGGGAGCTGTTTTTT.

This clonotype has just one count. The chain links TRBV4-3 to TRBJ2-1; maybe TRBD2 (6 bases). Germline V gene data show CDR1 as LGHNA and CDR2 as YSLEER. V gave up 0 bases and J gave up 4 bases, with 13 bases separating them. The length of the CDR3 is 16 residues. The CDR3 here is CASSQDGGIFYNEQFF. CDR3 DNA sequence: TGCGCCAGCAGCCAAGATGGGGGGATCTTTTACAATGAGCAGTTCTTC.